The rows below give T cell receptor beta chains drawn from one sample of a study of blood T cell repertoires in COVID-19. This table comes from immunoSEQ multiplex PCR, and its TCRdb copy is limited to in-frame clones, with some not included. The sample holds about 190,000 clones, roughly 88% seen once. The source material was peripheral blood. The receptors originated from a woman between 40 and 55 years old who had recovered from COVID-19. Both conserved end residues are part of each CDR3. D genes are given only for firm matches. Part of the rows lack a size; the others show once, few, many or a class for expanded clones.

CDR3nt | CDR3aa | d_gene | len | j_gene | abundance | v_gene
TGTGTTACGAGGGGGAAGGGCGGGGAGCTGTTTTTT | CVTRGKGGELFF | - | 12 | TRBJ2-2 | - | TRBV6-5
TGTGCCAGCAGCTTAGACCGGGGGAATGAGCAGTTCTTC | CASSLDRGNEQFF | - | 13 | TRBJ2-1 | - | TRBV7-8
TGTGCCAGTAGTAGGACAGGGGGCTTCGAGCAGTACTTC | CASSRTGGFEQYF | TRBD1 | 13 | TRBJ2-7 | - | TRBV19
TGTGCCAGTAGTGCACAGGGGTTTGATGAGCAGTTCTTC | CASSAQGFDEQFF | TRBD1 | 13 | TRBJ2-1 | - | TRBV19
TGTGCCAGCAGCCCGCTCAGGGGGCGCATTGGCACTGAAGCTTTCTTT | CASSPLRGRIGTEAFF | TRBD1 | 16 | TRBJ1-1 | - | TRBV14
TGCGCCAGCAGCCTGGGGACAGTCAACACTGAAGCTTTCTTT | CASSLGTVNTEAFF | TRBD1 | 14 | TRBJ1-1 | - | TRBV5-1
TGTGCCTGGAGTCTTATGGGACTAGCAACCGGGGAGCTGTTTTTT | CAWSLMGLATGELFF | TRBD2 | 15 | TRBJ2-2 | - | TRBV30
TGTGCCAGCAGCGGACTTATCTTGAATGAGCAGTTCTTC | CASSGLILNEQFF | - | 13 | TRBJ2-1 | - | TRBV7-2
TGCGCCAGCAGCTTGGAGGGGCATAGCAATCAGCCCCAGCATTTT | CASSLEGHSNQPQHF | - | 15 | TRBJ1-5 | - | TRBV5-1
TGTGCCAGCAGGTTAGGGACAGATGGCTACACCTTC | CASRLGTDGYTF | TRBD1 | 12 | TRBJ1-2 | once | TRBV12-3/TRBV12-4
TGCAGTGCTAGTTCCGGAGGAACTGCCTACAATGAGCAGTTCTTC | CSASSGGTAYNEQFF | - | 15 | TRBJ2-1 | once | TRBV20-1
TGTGCCAGCAGCTTAGAGGACCCGGGACTAGCGGGAGCCGGGGGGACCGGGGAGCTGTTTTTT | CASSLEDPGLAGAGGTGELFF | TRBD2 | 21 | TRBJ2-2 | - | TRBV7-3
TGTGCCAGTAGTATCAAGCGGACAGGGGGAAACACAGATACGCAGTATTTT | CASSIKRTGGNTDTQYF | TRBD1 | 17 | TRBJ2-3 | - | TRBV19
TGCAGCGTTGGTTTGAAACAGGGAGGCTACACCTTC | CSVGLKQGGYTF | - | 12 | TRBJ1-2 | - | TRBV29-1
TGTGCCATCAGTAGGACAGGGTATCCTCAGGATCAGCCCCAGCATTTT | CAISRTGYPQDQPQHF | TRBD1 | 16 | TRBJ1-5 | - | TRBV10-3
TGTGCCAGCAGCGCTCACAGGGACGGGGGGACTGAAGCTTTCTTT | CASSAHRDGGTEAFF | - | 15 | TRBJ1-1 | - | TRBV9
TGTGCCAGCAGCTATCTAAGGGACAGGGGGTCTCGCGAGCAGTACTTC | CASSYLRDRGSREQYF | TRBD1 | 16 | TRBJ2-7 | - | TRBV11-2
TGTGCTTCAGCGCGACAGGCTAGCACAGATACGCAGTATTTT | CASARQASTDTQYF | - | 14 | TRBJ2-3 | - | TRBV6-5
TGTGCCAGCAGCCCCCGGAGCGGGAGCCACGAGCAGTACTTC | CASSPRSGSHEQYF | TRBD2 | 14 | TRBJ2-7 | - | TRBV7-6
TGTGCCAGCAGCCCAACTAGCGGGAGTTCCAACACCGGGGAGCTGTTTTTT | CASSPTSGSSNTGELFF | TRBD2 | 17 | TRBJ2-2 | - | TRBV6-2/TRBV6-3
TGCAGCGTAGAGGACAGGGAGAACTATGGCTACACCTTC | CSVEDRENYGYTF | TRBD1 | 13 | TRBJ1-2 | - | TRBV29-1
TGTGCCAGCAGCCAAGCGTCCAGCGGGAGAGCGGATACGCAGTATTTT | CASSQASSGRADTQYF | TRBD2 | 16 | TRBJ2-3 | - | TRBV3-1/TRBV3-2
TGCGCCAGCAGCCAAGACACTACTGGATTAATGACCGGGGAGCTGTTTTTT | CASSQDTTGLMTGELFF | - | 17 | TRBJ2-2 | - | TRBV4-1
TGTGCCAGTAGTATGGGCCAGGGGATCACTGAAGCTTTCTTT | CASSMGQGITEAFF | - | 14 | TRBJ1-1 | - | TRBV19
TGTGCCAGTACCACAACCGGGACAGGGCTGCGCGGTGAGCAGTTCTTC | CASTTTGTGLRGEQFF | TRBD1 | 16 | TRBJ2-1 | - | TRBV19
TGTGCCAGCAGCAGGGACAGGGGGACTGAAGCTTTCTTT | CASSRDRGTEAFF | TRBD1 | 13 | TRBJ1-1 | - | TRBV11-2
TGTGCCAGCAGCAAGGACAGGGTGAACACTGAAGCTTTCTTT | CASSKDRVNTEAFF | TRBD1 | 14 | TRBJ1-1 | - | TRBV5-5
TGTGCCAGCTTCGGACAGAGGTATGGCTACACCTTC | CASFGQRYGYTF | - | 12 | TRBJ1-2 | - | TRBV7-2
TGTGCCAGCAAGGACAGAAATAATTCACCCCTCCACTTT | CASKDRNNSPLHF | - | 13 | TRBJ1-6 | - | TRBV25-1
TGTGCCAGTACCCCAGTGGCGGGGCCCTACAATGAGCAGTTCTTC | CASTPVAGPYNEQFF | - | 15 | TRBJ2-1 | - | TRBV19
TGTGCCAGCAGCCGGACTCGGGCTAGCGGTGACTACAATGAGCAGTTCTTC | CASSRTRASGDYNEQFF | TRBD2 | 17 | TRBJ2-1 | - | TRBV3-1/TRBV3-2
TGTGCCAGCAGGTCAGGGGTTAACTATGGCTACACCTTC | CASRSGVNYGYTF | - | 13 | TRBJ1-2 | - | TRBV7-9
TGTGCCAGTAGTATCCTGGGACACACCATGAACACTGAAGCTTTCTTT | CASSILGHTMNTEAFF | - | 16 | TRBJ1-1 | - | TRBV19
TGTGCCAGCGTAGCACCCGGGGAGACCCAGTACTTC | CASVAPGETQYF | - | 12 | TRBJ2-5 | - | TRBV6-5
TGTGCCAGCAGCCAAGCCCCGCCTAGCGGGGGCACCTTGTACGAGCAGTACTTC | CASSQAPPSGGTLYEQYF | TRBD2 | 18 | TRBJ2-7 | few | TRBV3-1/TRBV3-2